One and the same sample provided the 3 T cell receptor beta chains below, sequenced in a study of cytomegalovirus exposure and HLA in healthy donors. Clones were read by immunoSEQ multiplex PCR, and TCRdb kept only the in-frame ones, dropping some. This sample yields approximately 180,000 clones, of which more than 70% are seen a single time; over 1.1% belongs to the top ten. The sample comprised PBMCs. These TCRs come from a woman aged 18 to 35 in good health and CMV-seronegative.

CDR3: CASRGLTGEGGYTF. The CDR3, as DNA: TGCGCCAGCAGGGGCCTGACAGGGGAGGGGGGCTACACCTTC. This chain uses TRBV10-2 with TRBJ1-2; TRBD1 aligns across 8 bases. V shed 6 bases, J shed 8 bases, and the junction held 11 bases outside the gene matches. The CDR3 contains 14 residues. The germline V gene has CDR1 WSHSY and CDR2 SAAADI.

This clone was counted between two and nine times. The chain carries TRBV6-5 and TRBJ2-1; 8 positions match TRBD2. Germline V lookup: CDR1 MNHEY, CDR2 SVGAGI. V was clipped by 2 bases and J by 9 bases; unmatched bases: 9. CDR3 length equals 15 residues. CDR3 amino acids: CASSYLGPAGAEQFF. As DNA, the CDR3 is TGTGCCAGCAGTTACCTAGGTCCAGCGGGGGCTGAGCAGTTCTTC.

J is TRBJ1-2 and V is TRBV30; D is perhaps TRBD1 (5 bases). Germline assignment: CDR1 GTSNPN and CDR2 SVGIG (reference sequence). V lost 3 bases to trimming and J lost 3 bases, with 11 bases between them. CDR3 length: 13 amino acids. This chain's CDR3 is CAWSNGGDYGYTF. The CDR3 DNA reads TGTGCCTGGAGCAACGGAGGGGACTATGGCTACACCTTC.